These 7 T cell receptor beta chains were all obtained from the same sample, sequenced in a study of tumor-infiltrating lymphocytes in primary liver carcinoma. The authors made TCR beta cDNA from around 500 ng total RNA with a constant-region primer. Three rounds of nested multiplex PCR with slightly modified ARM-PCR produced TCR beta libraries. TRBV1-TRBV30 forward primers and a C-beta reverse primer were used in the first two PCR rounds, which each ran for approximately 11 cycles. MiXCR was run by TCRdb on the multiplex PCR reads, yielding one entry per CDR3 protein. The sample includes approximately 210,000 distinct CDR3 sequences, approximately 65% of them seen just once. In addition to blood RNA drawn from unsorted whole blood, germline DNA was extracted. Sequenced sample: peripheral blood. The receptors originated from a woman aged 55-69 years with primary liver carcinoma and hepatitis B virus infection.

Details on this clonotype: This could be a read error, since a much larger clone is one nucleotide away. This chain connects TRBV12-3 or TRBV12-4 to TRBJ2-2; unclear D gene. The CDR3 extends over 14 amino acids. The CDR3 protein is CASSFWGWTEELFF. For the CDR3, the DNA is TGTGCCAGCAGTTTTTGGGGTTGGACCGAGGAGCTGTTTTTT.

Concerning this clonotype: Being one base from a much bigger clone, this may be a read error. This sequence joins TRBV12-3 or TRBV12-4 and TRBJ2-4, with D maybe TRBD1 (5 bases). CDR3 size: 13 residues. Trimming removed 3 bases from V and 8 bases from J, with 11 bases in between. Written as DNA, the CDR3 is TGTGCCAGCAGTTTGGGGCTGATGGACATTCAGTACTTC. This translates into CASSLGLMDIQYF.

V gene TRBV5-1 combines with J gene TRBJ2-2; D is undetermined. The CDR3 is made up of 14 amino acids. Germline values: CDR1 SGHRS, CDR2 YFSETQ. Trimming removed 4 bases at V and 3 bases at J, with 10 bases between. CDR3 in DNA: TGCGCCAGCAGCCGTCTCCGATACACCGGGGAGCTGTTTTTT. Protein: CASSRLRYTGELFF.

Worth noting for this clonotype: At one end the junction does not follow the germline gene, possibly because of a read error. The chain couples TRBV11-2 to TRBJ1-5; tentative D call: TRBD1 (5 bases). The CDR3 has 15 residues. Germline V CDR1 and CDR2: SGHAT, FQNNGV. DNA for the CDR3: TGTGCCAGTAGCTTAGATCCAAGGGGCAATCAGCCCCACCATTTT. This sequence encodes CASSLDPRGNQPHHF.

This clonotype appeared many times. The V call is TRBV4-2, the J call TRBJ2-2, with 10 nucleotides matching TRBD1. Trimming took 5 bases from V and 6 from J; bases not matched to a gene: 6. CDR3 size: 15 residues. Germline CDR1 is LGHNA and CDR2 is YNFKEQ. The CDR3 protein is CASSSGTGAAGELFF. In DNA, the CDR3 is TGTGCCAGCAGCTCAGGGACAGGGGCAGCCGGGGAGCTGTTTTTT.

The chain is built from TRBV28 and TRBJ1-4, with 7 bases fitting TRBD1. J lost 12 bases, V lost 4 bases, and 14 bases had no gene match. Germline V lookup: CDR1 MDHEN, CDR2 SYDVKM. This CDR3 has 15 residues. Here the CDR3 DNA reads TGTGCCAGCAGTTCCAGGGACAGCTGGGGCGCGGAACTGTTTTTT. This sequence encodes CASSSRDSWGAELFF.

This clonotype occurred a few times. The V gene is TRBV6-2 or TRBV6-3, the J gene TRBJ2-5; 13 nucleotides align to TRBD2. CDR3 length equals 18 residues. Germline V CDR1 and CDR2: MNHEY, SVGEGT. Losses at the gene ends were 2 bases for V and 0 bases for J; bases not matched to a gene: 6. For the CDR3, the DNA is TGTGCCAGCAGTTACGGACTAGCGGGAGTTTCGTACCAAGAGACCCAGTACTTC. It encodes CASSYGLAGVSYQETQYF.